This T cell receptor beta chain emerged from a study of graft-versus-host responses after intestinal transplantation. Libraries were prepared by immunoSEQ multiplex PCR; TCRdb keeps only in-frame clonotypes and omits some of them. The data show tens of thousands of clones, over 90% seen once. With respect to this clone: What it binds is not known.

The CDR3 has 13 amino acids. Between the trimmed V and J ends, which lost 3 bases and 4 bases, there was a span of 9 bases. Germline CDR1 reads LNHDA; CDR2 reads SQIVND (reference sequence). The chain is built from TRBV19 and TRBJ1-1; a possible D gene is TRBD1 (5 bases). This TCR was sampled from a human donor who was the organ donor for an intestinal transplant. Sequences were derived from unstimulated CD8+ T cells sorted from spleen or lymph node cells, sampled before transplant. The CDR3 DNA follows: TGTGCCAGTAGTATCACAGGACCCACTGAAGCTTTCTTT. Translation: CASSITGPTEAFF.